One sample yielded the 9 T cell receptor beta chains listed below, sequenced in a study of TET2 disruption in CD19-targeted CAR T cells listed by TCRdb under 2018. Library creation used the immunoSEQ multiplex PCR assay. TCRdb provides this immuneACCESS table in a form limited to in-frame rearrangements. Some clones are lacking; in checked studies, under half of them reflect an unresolved V gene, and why the rest are absent is not known. This sample's table contains 20,000 to 30,000 clones. The top ten clonotypes cover approximately 1.8% of the sample. The sample's treatment or condition label, in plain terms: autologous CTL019 cells: CD19 CAR with 4-1BB and CD3 zeta domains. Their cognate antigens are unknown. Sample: CD8- CAR+ T cells sorted from cultured blood T cells, taken for CD19 CAR T cell therapy. The cell subset or site label for this specimen denotes: CD8-negative CAR-positive T cells from the infusion product. The receptors were sampled from an older man with chronic lymphocytic leukemia.

Concerning this clone itself: The sequenced fragment ends 3 residues before the CDR3 boundary, so the rest is inferred from the germline J gene. The V call is TRBV20-1, the J call TRBJ2-1; 7 nucleotides match TRBD2. Germline values: CDR1 DFQATT, CDR2 SNEGSKA (reference sequence). Unmatched junction bases numbered 7, after V lost 2 bases and J lost 6 bases. CDR3 length: 14 amino acids. CDR3 residues: CSARSGLFSNEQFF. The CDR3 DNA, read in part, is TGCAGTGCTAGATCGGGACTATTCTCCAATGAG.

Notes on this clone: The read ends 3 residues early relative to the CDR3; the germline J gene fills the gap. This sequence joins TRBV10-3 and TRBJ2-1, with unresolved D. Trimming removed 11 bases from V and 5 bases from J, with 13 bases in between. This CDR3 is built from 12 residues. Germline V CDR1 and CDR2: ENHRY, SYGVKD. The CDR3 bases that were read are TGTGCCTTTGGTGGCAGAGACAATGAG. It codes for CAFGGRDNE. Given in full, the CDR3 is CAFGGRDNEQFF.

Regarding this clone: The read terminates 3 residues before the CDR3 end, so the remaining end is supplied by the germline J gene. The gene calls are TRBV19 and TRBJ1-1, with D unclear. From germline, CDR1 is LNHDA and CDR2 SQIVND (reference sequence). The CDR3 is 15 residues long. The CDR3 DNA, read in part, is TGTGCCAGTAGTACCGTCGATCCGATTTGGTATGGC. Translating gives CASSTVDPIWYG. The CDR3 in its entirety is CASSTVDPIWYGAFF.

To note about this clone: The DNA ends 3 residues before the CDR3 does, and the rest of the CDR3 is filled in from the germline J gene. Other DNA sequences of this sample code for an identical CDR3. J is TRBJ1-3 and V is TRBV18; 9 bases line up with TRBD1. With V trimmed by 2 bases and J by 7 bases, 3 bases remained unmatched. Germline assignment: CDR1 KGHSH and CDR2 LQKENI. The CDR3 length is 14 residues. The CDR3 DNA, read in part, is TGTGCCAGCTCACCAGGACAGGGGAGGAACACC. Encoded protein: CASSPGQGRNT. The CDR3 in full is CASSPGQGRNTIYF.

On this clone: Read sequence stops 3 residues before the CDR3 end, and the germline J gene provides the missing end. V gene TRBV5-1 combines with J gene TRBJ2-3, with D perhaps TRBD1 or TRBD2 (5 bases each). This CDR3 has 14 residues. CDR1 is SGHRS and CDR2 is YFSETQ in the germline V gene. The germline V and J ends were trimmed by 6 bases and 4 bases, with 15 bases remaining between them. Partial CDR3 DNA: TGCGCCAGCAAAGGAGGCTTAGGGGCAGATACG. Encoded protein: CASKGGLGADT. The complete CDR3 sequence is CASKGGLGADTQYF.

To note about this clone: The observed sequence ends 3 residues before the CDR3 terminus, with the missing tail filled in from the germline J gene. V is TRBV7-8 and J is TRBJ1-2; no firm D call. The CDR3 totals 13 residues. Germline values: CDR1 SGHVS, CDR2 FQNEAQ. The sequenced part of the CDR3 DNA is TGTGCCAGCAGCTTCCGGGGAGCCTACGAC. This sequence encodes CASSFRGAYD. In full, the CDR3 is CASSFRGAYDYTF.

Turning to this clone: The sequenced fragment ends 3 residues before the CDR3 boundary, so the rest is inferred from the germline J gene. The chain is built from TRBV5-4 and TRBJ1-5, with a weak D call TRBD1 (5 bases). Trimming stripped 4 bases from V and 1 base from J, with 9 bases between. The CDR3 contains 14 residues. The germline V gene has CDR1 SGHNT and CDR2 YYREEE (reference sequence). The CDR3 protein is CASSVGGSNQPQHF. The sequenced CDR3 bases are TGTGCCAGCAGCGTCGGGGGGAGCAATCAGCCC.

Turning to this clone: Read coverage stops 3 residues before the CDR3 terminus; the germline J gene supplies the remainder. The chain employs TRBV7-2 and TRBJ1-2; D call uncertain. The CDR3 length is 15 residues. Per germline, CDR1 SGHTA and CDR2 FQGNSA. This chain's CDR3 is CASSLEWATYNDYTF. The CDR3 DNA, read in part, is TGTGCCAGCAGCTTGGAGTGGGCTACCTACAATGAC.

A note on this clone: Coverage ceases 3 residues before the CDR3 finishes, and the germline J gene fills in the end. Other DNA sequences within the sample encode an identical CDR3. J is TRBJ1-3 and V is TRBV6-4; TRBD1 matches at 7 bases. Trimming removed 2 bases from V and 0 bases from J; junction bases left unmatched: 4. The CDR3 runs to 16 residues. Germline CDR1 and CDR2: MRHNA and SNTAGT. Partial CDR3 DNA: TGTGCCAGCAGTGACCCGACAGGGTTCTCTGGAAACACC. Translated: CASSDPTGFSGNT. The full CDR3 sequence reads CASSDPTGFSGNTIYF.